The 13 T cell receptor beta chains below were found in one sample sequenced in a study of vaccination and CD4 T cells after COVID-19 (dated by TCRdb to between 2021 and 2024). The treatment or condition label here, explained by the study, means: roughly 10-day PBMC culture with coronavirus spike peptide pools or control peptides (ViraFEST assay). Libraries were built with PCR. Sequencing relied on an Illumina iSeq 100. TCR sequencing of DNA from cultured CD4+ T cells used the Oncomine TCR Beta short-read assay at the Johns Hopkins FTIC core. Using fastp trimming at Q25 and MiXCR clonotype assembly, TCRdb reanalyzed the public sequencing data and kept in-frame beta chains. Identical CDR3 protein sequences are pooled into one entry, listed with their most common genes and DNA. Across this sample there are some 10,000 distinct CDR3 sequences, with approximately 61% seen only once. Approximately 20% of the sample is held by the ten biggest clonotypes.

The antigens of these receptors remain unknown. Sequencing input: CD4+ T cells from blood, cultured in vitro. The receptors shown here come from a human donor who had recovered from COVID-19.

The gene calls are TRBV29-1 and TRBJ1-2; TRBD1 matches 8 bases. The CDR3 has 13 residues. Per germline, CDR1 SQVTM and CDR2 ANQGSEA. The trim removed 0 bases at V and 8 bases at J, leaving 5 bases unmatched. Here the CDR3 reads CSVEEGQGYGYTF. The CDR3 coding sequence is TGCAGCGTTGAAGAAGGACAGGGTTACGGCTACACCTTC.

For the CDR3, the DNA is TGTGCCAGCAGCCCCTCGGCAGGAATGAACACTGAAGCTTTCTTT. Translated: CASSPSAGMNTEAFF. The chain combines TRBV5-4 with TRBJ1-1; D is uncertain. CDR3 length: 15 amino acids. The V gene lost 4 bases and the J gene lost 0 bases, with 13 bases spanning the gap. The germline V gene encodes CDR1 SGHNT and CDR2 YYREEE (reference sequence).

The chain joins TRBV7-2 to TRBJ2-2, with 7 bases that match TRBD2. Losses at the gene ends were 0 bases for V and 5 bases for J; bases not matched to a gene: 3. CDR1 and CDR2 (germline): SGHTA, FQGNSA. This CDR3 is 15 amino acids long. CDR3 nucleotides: TGTGCCAGCAGCTTAGCGGGGGGGGATACCGGGGAGCTGTTTTTT. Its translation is CASSLAGGDTGELFF.

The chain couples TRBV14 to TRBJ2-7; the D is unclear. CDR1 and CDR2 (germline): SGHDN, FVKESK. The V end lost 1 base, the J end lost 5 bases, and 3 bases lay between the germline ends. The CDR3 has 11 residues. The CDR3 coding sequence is TGTGCCAGCAGCCAAGGCCACGAGCAGTACTTC. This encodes CASSQGHEQYF.

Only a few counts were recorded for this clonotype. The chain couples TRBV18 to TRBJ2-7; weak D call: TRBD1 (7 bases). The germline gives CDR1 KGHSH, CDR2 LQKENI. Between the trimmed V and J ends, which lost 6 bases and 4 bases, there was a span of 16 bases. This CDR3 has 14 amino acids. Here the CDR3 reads CASSEGAEIYEQYF. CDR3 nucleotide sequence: TGTGCCAGCTCGGAGGGGGCGGAGATTTACGAGCAGTACTTC.

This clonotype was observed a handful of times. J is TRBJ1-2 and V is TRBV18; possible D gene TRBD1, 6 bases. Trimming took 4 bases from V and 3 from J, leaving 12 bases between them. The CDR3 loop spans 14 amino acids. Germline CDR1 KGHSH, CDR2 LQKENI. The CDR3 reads CASSRGQTYYGYTF. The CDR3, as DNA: TGTGCCAGCTCACGTGGACAGACTTACTATGGCTACACCTTC.

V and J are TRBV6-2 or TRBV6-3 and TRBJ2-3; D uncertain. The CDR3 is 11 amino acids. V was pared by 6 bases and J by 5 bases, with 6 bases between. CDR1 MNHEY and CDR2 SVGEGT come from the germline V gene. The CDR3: CASRVRDTQYF. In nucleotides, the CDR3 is TGTGCCAGCAGGGTCAGAGATACGCAGTATTTT.

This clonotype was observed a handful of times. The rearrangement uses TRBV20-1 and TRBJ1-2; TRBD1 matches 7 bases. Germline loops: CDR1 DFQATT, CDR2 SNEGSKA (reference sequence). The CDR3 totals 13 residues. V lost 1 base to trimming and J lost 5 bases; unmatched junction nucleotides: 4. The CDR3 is CSARVTGEYGYTF. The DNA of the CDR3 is TGCAGTGCTAGAGTAACAGGGGAATATGGCTACACCTTC.

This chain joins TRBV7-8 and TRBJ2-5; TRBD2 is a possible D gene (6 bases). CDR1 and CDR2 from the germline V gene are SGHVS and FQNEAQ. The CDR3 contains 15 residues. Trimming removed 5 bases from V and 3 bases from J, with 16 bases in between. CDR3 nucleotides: TGTGCCAGCAGCCCGGGACTCCCTAACAAAGAGACCCAGTACTTC. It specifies CASSPGLPNKETQYF. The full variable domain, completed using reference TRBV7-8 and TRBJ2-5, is GAGVSQSPRYKVAKRGQDVALRCDPISGHVSLFWYQQALGQGPEFLTYFQNEAQLDKSGLPSDRFFAERPEGSVSTLKIQRTQQEDSAVYLCASSPGLPNKETQYFGPGTRLLVL.

The CDR3 here is CASSPWTGNTGELFF. DNA for the CDR3: TGTGCCAGCAGCCCATGGACAGGAAACACCGGGGAGCTGTTTTTT. The chain joins TRBV7-9 to TRBJ2-2; 7 bases are shared with TRBD1. Germline CDR1 and CDR2: SEHNR and FQNEAQ (reference sequence). The junction had 5 bases not matched to a gene; V was cut back by 5 bases and J by 2 bases. The CDR3 is 15 residues long. The full variable domain, its missing parts supplied by reference TRBV7-9 and TRBJ2-2, is DTGVSQNPRHKITKRGQNVTFRCDPISEHNRLYWYRQTLGQGPEFLTYFQNEAQLEKSRLLSDRFSAERPKGSFSTLEIQRTEQGDSAMYLCASSPWTGNTGELFFGEGSRLTVL.

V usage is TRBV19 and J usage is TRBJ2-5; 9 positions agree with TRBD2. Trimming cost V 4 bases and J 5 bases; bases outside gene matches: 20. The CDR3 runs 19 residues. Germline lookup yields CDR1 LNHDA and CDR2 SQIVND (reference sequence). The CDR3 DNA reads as TGTGCCAGTAGTACCGCCGCGCGGGGGGGCCTAAATTTGATGGAGACCCAGTACTTC. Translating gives CASSTAARGGLNLMETQYF. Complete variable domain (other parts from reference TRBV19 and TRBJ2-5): DGGITQSPKYLFRKEGQNVTLSCEQNLNHDAMYWYRQDPGQGLRLIYYSQIVNDFQKGDIAEGYSVSREKKESFPLTVTSAQKNPTAFYLCASSTAARGGLNLMETQYFGPGTRLLVL.

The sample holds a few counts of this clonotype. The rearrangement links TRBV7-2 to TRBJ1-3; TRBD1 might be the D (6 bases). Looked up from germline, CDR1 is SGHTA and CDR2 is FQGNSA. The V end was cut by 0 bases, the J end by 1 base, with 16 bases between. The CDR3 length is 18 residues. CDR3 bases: TGTGCCAGCAGCTTAGCGATCGGGGCAGGGGTATCTGGAAACACCATATATTTT. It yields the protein CASSLAIGAGVSGNTIYF.

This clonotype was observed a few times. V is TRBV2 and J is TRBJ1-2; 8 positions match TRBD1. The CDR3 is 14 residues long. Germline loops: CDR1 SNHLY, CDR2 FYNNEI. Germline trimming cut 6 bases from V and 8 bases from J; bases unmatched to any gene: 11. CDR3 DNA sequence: TGTGCCAGCAGGGACCCGGACAGGGTTAGAGGCTACACCTTC. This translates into CASRDPDRVRGYTF.